This T cell receptor (beta chain) was obtained from a study of human T cells and chemical hapten exposure. In the study overall: Small discrepancies in pooled library volume mainly accounted for the varying TCR yields per sample. Study-wide findings and caveats: The number of TCRs above 1 in 1000 frequency did not change after DPC sensitization.

V shed 3 bases, J shed 3 bases, and the junction held 14 bases outside the gene matches. This CDR3 has 19 residues. Germline V gives CDR1 SGHVS, CDR2 FQNEAQ. About this clonotype: Its antigen remains unidentified.

Unfractionated whole blood was the source of the extracted total RNA. It was the library that attached unique molecular identifiers to individual cDNA molecules. Each CDR3 protein gets one entry after TCRdb re-called the 5' RACE reads with MiXCR. The sample gives 65,000 to 95,000 distinct CDR3 sequences, less than 9.5% of which show up once; under 3% is in the top ten. The chain joins TRBV7-8 to TRBJ1-2; 12 bases fit TRBD1. The clonotype was recovered from a male donor in good health. The CDR3 nucleotides read TGTGCCAGCAGCTTGGAGACCGGGACAGGGGGCCCAACCGACTATGGCTACACCTTC. It translates to CASSLETGTGGPTDYGYTF.